Below are 10 T cell receptor beta chains sequenced from a single sample in a study of cytomegalovirus exposure and HLA in healthy donors. A multiplex PCR was run with 60 Vbeta primers and 13 Jbeta primers. The data were produced by immunoSEQ multiplex PCR, yet TCRdb's version contains in-frame clones alone and is incomplete. Among 150,000 to 200,000 clones listed, approximately 80% were seen once. Sequencing used PBMCs. The receptors shown here come from a young man in good health and CMV-seronegative.

V gene TRBV21-1 combines with J gene TRBJ2-2; the D segment call TRBD1 is taken from the table without a DNA check. TRBV21-1 counts as a pseudogene. CDR3 size: 14 residues. The CDR3 spells CARKDREGSGELFF. CDR3 sequence (DNA): TGTGCCCGGAAGGACAGGGAAGGGTCCGGGGAGCTGTTTTTT.

The chain carries TRBV19 and TRBJ1-5, with D uncertain. This CDR3 region has 15 residues. CDR1 LNHDA and CDR2 SQIVND come from the germline V gene (reference sequence). Deletions cut 6 bases from V and 3 bases from J, with 15 bases between. The CDR3 coding sequence is TGTGCCAGTAGAGGCGGGTTCTCGTCCAATCAGCCCCAGCATTTT. Amino acids: CASRGGFSSNQPQHF.

Written as DNA, the CDR3 is TGTGCCAGCAGCTTCCGGGGTAGAAGCGGGGGGGCTGCGGAGACCCAGTACTTC. This sequence encodes CASSFRGRSGGAAETQYF. This rearrangement joins TRBV7-3 to TRBJ2-5; TRBD2 matches at 10 bases. The CDR3 extends over 18 amino acids. Germline CDR1 is SGHTA and CDR2 is FQGTGA. The junction had 15 bases not matched to a gene; V was cut back by 3 bases and J by 5 bases.

The V call is TRBV19, the J call TRBJ2-7; D possibly corresponds to TRBD2 (5 bases). The length of the CDR3 is 12 residues. Trimming left V 6 bases short and J 5 bases short, with 11 bases between. CDR1 is LNHDA and CDR2 is SQIVND in the germline V gene (reference sequence). CDR3 protein: CASSPRENEQYF. CDR3 bases: TGTGCCAGTAGCCCCCGGGAAAACGAGCAGTACTTC.

This clone was seen a handful of times. CDR3 residues: CASSLGLAGGQETQYF. The CDR3 nucleotides are TGTGCCAGCAGCTTGGGACTAGCGGGGGGCCAAGAGACCCAGTACTTC. The rearrangement links TRBV5-6 to TRBJ2-5, with 13 nucleotides matching TRBD2. The CDR3 is 16 amino acids. Germline assignment: CDR1 SGHDT and CDR2 YYEEEE. V lost 0 bases to trimming and J lost 1 base; unmatched junction nucleotides: 0.

The chain is built from TRBV2 and TRBJ1-5, with D uncertain. Germline CDR1 and CDR2: SNHLY and FYNNEI. V shed 3 bases and J shed 0 bases, with 9 bases lying between them. The CDR3 totals 15 residues. This CDR3 is CASSEGHVSNQPQHF. CDR3 bases: TGTGCCAGCAGTGAGGGCCACGTTAGCAATCAGCCCCAGCATTTT.

The CDR3 region is CASSEGQGWYVSEAFF. The DNA for the CDR3 is TGTGCCAGCAGTGAAGGACAGGGGTGGTATGTCTCTGAAGCTTTCTTT. The gene calls are TRBV6-1 and TRBJ1-1; TRBD1 agrees at 8 bases. V shed 1 base and J 6 bases; nucleotides not matched to a gene: 10. Germline CDR1 is MNHNS and CDR2 is SASEGT. CDR3 size: 16 residues.

This clone occurred a few times. The rearrangement joins TRBV7-9 to TRBJ1-6; tentative D call: TRBD1 (5 bases). The V gene lost 0 bases and the J gene lost 7 bases, with 19 bases spanning the gap. Per germline, CDR1 SEHNR and CDR2 FQNEAQ (reference sequence). There are 18 residues in the CDR3. CDR3 amino acids: CASSLAFPDRGKNSPLHF. The CDR3 DNA follows: TGTGCCAGCAGCTTAGCGTTCCCCGATCGGGGGAAGAATTCACCCCTCCACTTT.

The sample holds a few counts of this clone. The chain couples TRBV7-9 to TRBJ2-1; D call uncertain. CDR1 is SEHNR, CDR2 FQNEAQ, per germline (reference sequence). V was pared by 2 bases and J by 5 bases, with 7 bases between. This CDR3 is built from 13 residues. The CDR3 loop reads CASSLPRNNEQFF. CDR3 DNA sequence: TGTGCCAGCAGCTTACCCAGAAACAATGAGCAGTTCTTC. Full variable domain (remainder filled in from reference TRBV7-9 and TRBJ2-1): DTGVSQNPRHKITKRGQNVTFRCDPISEHNRLYWYRQTLGQGPEFLTYFQNEAQLEKSRLLSDRFSAERPKGSFSTLEIQRTEQGDSAMYLCASSLPRNNEQFFGPGTRLTVL.

The rearrangement uses TRBV5-5 and TRBJ2-7, with a possible D match to TRBD1 (6 bases). The length of the CDR3 is 14 residues. Germline V gives CDR1 SGHKS, CDR2 YYEKEE (reference sequence). V was cut by 4 bases and J by 4 bases, with 15 bases left in between. The CDR3 sequence: CASSRDRTSYEQYV. In nucleotides, the CDR3 is TGTGCCAGCAGCCGAGACAGGACCTCATACGAGCAGTACGTC.